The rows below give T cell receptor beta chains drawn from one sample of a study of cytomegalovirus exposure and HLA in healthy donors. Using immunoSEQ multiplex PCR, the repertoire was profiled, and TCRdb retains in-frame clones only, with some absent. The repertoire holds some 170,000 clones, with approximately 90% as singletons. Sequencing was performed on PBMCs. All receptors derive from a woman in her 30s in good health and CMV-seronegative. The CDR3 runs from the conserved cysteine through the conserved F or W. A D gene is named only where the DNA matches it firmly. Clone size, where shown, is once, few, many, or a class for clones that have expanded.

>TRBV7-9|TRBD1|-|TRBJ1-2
CASSLVGQGLGGYTF
TGTGCCAGCAGCTTAGTTGGACAGGGTCTCGGTGGCTACACCTTC
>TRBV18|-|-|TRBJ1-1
CASSPYMRDTEAFF
TGTGCCAGCTCCCCGTATATGCGGGACACTGAAGCTTTCTTT
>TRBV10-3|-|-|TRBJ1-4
CAISDSVGSEEKLFF
TGTGCCATCAGTGATTCCGTGGGTTCGGAGGAAAAACTGTTTTTT
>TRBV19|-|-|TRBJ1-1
CASSRQDTEAFF
TGTGCCAGTAGTCGACAGGACACTGAAGCTTTCTTT
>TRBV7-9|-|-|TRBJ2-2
CASAGTRGQSTGELFF
TGTGCCAGCGCCGGGACCCGAGGACAGAGCACCGGGGAGCTGTTTTTT
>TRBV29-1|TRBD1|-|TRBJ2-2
CSAGTGGTGELFF
TGCAGCGCGGGGACAGGGGGCACCGGGGAGCTGTTTTTT
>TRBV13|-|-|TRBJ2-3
CASSAGPNTDTQYF
TGTGCCAGCAGCGCGGGACCGAACACAGATACGCAGTATTTT
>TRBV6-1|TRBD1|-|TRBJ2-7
CASRRSGQGSYEQYF
TGTGCCAGCAGAAGATCGGGACAGGGGTCCTACGAGCAGTACTTC
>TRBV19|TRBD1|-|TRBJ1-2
CASRGGQGDYGYTF
TGTGCCAGTAGGGGAGGACAGGGCGACTATGGCTACACCTTC
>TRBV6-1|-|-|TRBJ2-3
CASTTLRDTQYF
TGTGCCAGCACCACGTTGCGAGATACGCAGTATTTT
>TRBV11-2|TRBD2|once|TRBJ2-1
CASSSTTSSQSPYNEQFF
TGTGCCAGCAGCTCCACGACTAGCTCCCAAAGTCCTTACAATGAGCAGTTCTTC
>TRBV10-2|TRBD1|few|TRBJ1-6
CASSERQGDRDSPLHF
TGCGCCAGCAGTGAGAGACAGGGGGATAGGGATTCACCCCTCCACTTT
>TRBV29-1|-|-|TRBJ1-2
CSVSSLNYGYTF
TGCAGCGTGTCAAGCCTAAACTATGGCTACACCTTC
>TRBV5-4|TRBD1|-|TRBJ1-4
CASSLVGTGDEKLFF
TGTGCCAGCAGCTTGGTGGGGACAGGGGATGAAAAACTGTTTTTT
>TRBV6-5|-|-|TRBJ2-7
CASSRVPYEQYF
TGTGCCAGCAGCAGGGTCCCCTACGAGCAGTACTTC
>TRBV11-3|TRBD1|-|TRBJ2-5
CASSLGTGVETQYF
TGTGCCAGCAGCTTAGGTACAGGGGTGGAGACCCAGTACTTC
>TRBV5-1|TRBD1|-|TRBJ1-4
CASSPRDSGRGTNEKLFF
TGCGCCAGCAGCCCTCGGGACAGCGGGAGAGGAACTAATGAAAAACTGTTTTTT
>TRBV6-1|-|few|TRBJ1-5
CASLSGWQPQHF
TGTGCCAGCCTTTCCGGTTGGCAGCCCCAGCATTTT
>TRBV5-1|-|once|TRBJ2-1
CASSFDFSSYNEQFF
TGCGCCAGCAGCTTCGACTTCAGCTCCTACAATGAGCAGTTCTTC
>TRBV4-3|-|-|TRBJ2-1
CASQGGGPNSYNEQFF
TGCGCCAGCCAAGGGGGGGGACCGAACTCCTACAATGAGCAGTTCTTC
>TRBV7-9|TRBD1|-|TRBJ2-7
CASSPRTGVGYEQYF
TGTGCCAGCAGCCCTCGGACAGGGGTGGGCTACGAGCAGTACTTC
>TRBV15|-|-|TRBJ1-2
CATSRGQGTVSGYTF
TGTGCCACCAGCAGAGGTCAGGGTACAGTGTCTGGCTACACCTTC
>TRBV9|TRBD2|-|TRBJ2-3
CASSVVSGGPQYF
TGTGCCAGCAGCGTAGTAAGCGGGGGGCCGCAGTATTTT
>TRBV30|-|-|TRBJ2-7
CAWSVTAGTYEQYF
TGTGCCTGGAGTGTAACAGCGGGTACCTACGAGCAGTACTTC
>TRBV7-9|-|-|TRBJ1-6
CASSLGQTYNSPLHF
TGTGCCAGCAGCTTAGGTCAGACCTATAATTCACCCCTCCACTTT
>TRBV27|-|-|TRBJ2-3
CASRVLGAADTQYF
TGTGCCAGCAGAGTACTCGGCGCGGCGGATACGCAGTATTTT
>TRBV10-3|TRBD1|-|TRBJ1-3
CAIRGQGAPGNTIYF
TGTGCCATCAGGGGACAGGGGGCACCTGGAAACACCATATATTTT
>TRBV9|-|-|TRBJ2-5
CASSVAGQETQYF
TGTGCCAGCAGCGTCGCAGGTCAAGAGACCCAGTACTTC
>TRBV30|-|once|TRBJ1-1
CAWSRRGGDTEAFF
TGTGCCTGGAGCCGAAGGGGGGGGGATACTGAAGCTTTCTTT
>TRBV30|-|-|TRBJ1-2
CAWSVHGRPGGGYGYTF
TGTGCCTGGAGTGTACACGGGAGACCGGGGGGGGGCTATGGCTACACCTTC
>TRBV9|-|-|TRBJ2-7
CASSVSVTAYEQYF
TGTGCCAGCAGCGTGAGCGTTACGGCCTACGAGCAGTACTTC
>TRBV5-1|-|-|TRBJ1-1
CASSIGGYTEAFF
TGCGCCAGCAGCATCGGGGGGTACACTGAAGCTTTCTTT
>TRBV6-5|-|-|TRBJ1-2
CASSYSSRTQGGYTF
TGTGCCAGCAGTTACTCATCCCGGACCCAGGGTGGCTACACCTTC
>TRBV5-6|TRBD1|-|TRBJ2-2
CASSLRGLVWAGELFF
TGTGCCAGCAGCTTGAGGGGGCTGGTATGGGCCGGGGAGCTGTTTTTT
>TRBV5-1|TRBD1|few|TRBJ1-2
CASSFGGGFANYGYTF
TGCGCCAGCAGCTTTGGAGGGGGCTTCGCTAACTATGGCTACACCTTC
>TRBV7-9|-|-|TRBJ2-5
CASSFSGLKETQYF
TGTGCCAGCAGCTTTTCGGGACTCAAAGAGACCCAGTACTTC
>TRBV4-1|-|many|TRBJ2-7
CASSQDSWAEQYF
TGCGCCAGCAGCCAAGACTCTTGGGCCGAGCAGTACTTC
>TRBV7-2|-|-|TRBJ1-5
CASSLGWQGRSNQPQHF
TGTGCCAGCAGCTTAGGTTGGCAGGGGAGAAGCAATCAGCCCCAGCATTTT
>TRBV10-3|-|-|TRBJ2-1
CAISDLSSYNEQFF
TGTGCCATCAGTGACTTGAGCTCCTACAATGAGCAGTTCTTC
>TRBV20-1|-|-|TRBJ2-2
CSARAYGELFF
TGCAGTGCTAGAGCTTACGGGGAGCTGTTTTTT
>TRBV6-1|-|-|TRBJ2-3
CASRTGVSTDTQYF
TGTGCCAGCAGGACAGGCGTGAGCACAGATACGCAGTATTTT
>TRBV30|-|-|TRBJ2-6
CAWSPFLSGANVLTF
TGTGCCTGGAGTCCGTTCCTATCTGGGGCCAACGTCCTGACTTTC
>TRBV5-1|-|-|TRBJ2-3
CASSGGGYATDTQYF
TGCGCCAGCAGCGGGGGGGGCTACGCCACAGATACGCAGTATTTT
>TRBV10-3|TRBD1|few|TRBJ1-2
CAIPGQGAYGYTF
TGTGCCATTCCGGGACAGGGGGCCTATGGCTACACCTTC
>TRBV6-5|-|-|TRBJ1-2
CASSYSRSWDGYTF
TGTGCCAGCAGTTACTCGAGGTCATGGGATGGCTACACCTTC
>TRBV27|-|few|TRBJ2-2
CASQSAGAGHIGELFF
TGTGCCAGCCAGTCGGCGGGGGCCGGCCACATCGGGGAGCTGTTTTTT